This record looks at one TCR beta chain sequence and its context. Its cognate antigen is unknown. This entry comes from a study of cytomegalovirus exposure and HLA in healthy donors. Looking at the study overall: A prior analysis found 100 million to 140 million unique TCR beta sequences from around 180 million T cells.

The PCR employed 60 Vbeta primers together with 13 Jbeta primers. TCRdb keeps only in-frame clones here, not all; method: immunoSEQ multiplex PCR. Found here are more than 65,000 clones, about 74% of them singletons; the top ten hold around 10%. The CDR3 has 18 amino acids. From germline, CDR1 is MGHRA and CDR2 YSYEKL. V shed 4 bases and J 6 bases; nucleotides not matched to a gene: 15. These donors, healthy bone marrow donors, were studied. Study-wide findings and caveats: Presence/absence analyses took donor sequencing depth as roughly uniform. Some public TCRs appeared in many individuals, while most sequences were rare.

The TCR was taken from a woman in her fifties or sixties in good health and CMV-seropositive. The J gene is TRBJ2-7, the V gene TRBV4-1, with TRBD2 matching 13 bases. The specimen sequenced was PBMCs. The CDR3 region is CASSRGTSGVVMDFEQYF. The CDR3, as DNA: TGCGCCAGCAGCCGCGGGACTAGCGGGGTCGTAATGGATTTCGAGCAGTACTTC.